These T cell receptor beta chains were read from a single sample in a study of PD-L1 blockade in urothelial cancer. Profiling relied on immunoSEQ multiplex PCR, and the TCRdb table lists in-frame clones only, not all of them. Of about 47,000 clones listed, about 84% are singletons. This specimen consisted of PBMCs, obtained around atezolizumab (anti-PD-L1) treatment. The receptors shown here come from a man aged 55 to 70 with urothelial cancer. Each CDR3 is given with its conserved first and last residue. D genes are given only for firm matches. Not all rows give a size; the values are once, few, many and, for expanded clones, a class.

>NA|NA|TRBJ2-2|TRBV27
TGTGCCAGCAGCGAAACAAGCCGACAGGGAGGCCCCGGGGAGCTGTTTTTT
CASSETSRQGGPGELFF
>NA|NA|TRBJ2-7|TRBV5-6
TGTGCCAGCAGCTTGGCCGGGTCACCCGCCCTCTACGAGCAGTACTTC
CASSLAGSPALYEQYF
>NA|NA|TRBJ2-7|TRBV9
TGTGCCAGCAGCGTAGAGGGCGGGCTGAAAGAGCAGTACTTC
CASSVEGGLKEQYF
>NA|NA|TRBJ1-4|TRBV6-1
TGTGCCAGTACAGGAGTATTTGAAAAACTGTTTTTT
CASTGVFEKLFF
>NA|TRBD1|TRBJ1-1|TRBV14
TGTGCCAGCAGCCAAGCGGGACAGGCCAGAGCTTTCTTT
CASSQAGQARAFF
>NA|TRBD1|TRBJ2-4|TRBV18
TGTGCCAGCTCACCACCGGGAACAGGGGGCGCGAACATTCAGTACTTC
CASSPPGTGGANIQYF
>NA|TRBD2|TRBJ2-1|TRBV4-2
TGTGCCAGCCGGCCACTAGCGGGAGGCAATGAGCAGTTCTTC
CASRPLAGGNEQFF
>NA|TRBD2|TRBJ2-1|TRBV7-8
TGTGCCAGCAGCTTAGTTGAACTAGCGGGAGATGAGCAGTTCTTC
CASSLVELAGDEQFF
>once|TRBD1|TRBJ2-3|TRBV4-1
TGCGCCAGCAGCCAAGGGCAGGGACAGTCCTCCACAGATACGCAGTATTTT
CASSQGQGQSSTDTQYF
>NA|TRBD2|TRBJ2-5|TRBV2
TGTGCCAGCAGTGAAGCACATCCCTCGACTAGCGGGAGTGGTGAGACCCAGTACTTC
CASSEAHPSTSGSGETQYF
>NA|NA|TRBJ2-5|TRBV7-6
TGTGCCAGCAGCTTAGCGCCGGCAGGGCCTAACTGGGCCCAGTACTTC
CASSLAPAGPNWAQYF
>once|TRBD1|TRBJ1-5|TRBV6-1
TGTGCCAGCAGTCTAGGGGGCATCAGCAATCAGCCCCAGCATTTT
CASSLGGISNQPQHF